One and the same sample provided the 27 T cell receptor beta chains below, sequenced in a study of monozygotic twins with inflammatory bowel disease. TCRdb reanalyzed the 5' RACE reads, giving one entry per CDR3 protein sequence and no DNA. This sample's table has 400,000 to 500,000 distinct CDR3 sequences. The sample comprised blood. Source of these receptors: a human donor with ulcerative colitis or Crohn's disease, or a healthy co-twin of an affected twin (not recorded which).

CDR3 sequence reads: CASSPFSRQEAFF. The V gene is TRBV5-6, the J gene TRBJ1-1. The CDR3 length is 13 residues. The V gene's germline CDR1 is SGHDT and CDR2 YYEEEE.

The genes are TRBV12-3 or TRBV12-4 and TRBJ1-6. The CDR3 is 15 amino acids. The CDR3 reads CASSLKGTSGSPLHF.

V is TRBV5-6 and J is TRBJ1-5. CDR3 size: 15 residues. Per germline, CDR1 SGHDT and CDR2 YYEEEE. The CDR3 sequence: CASSWQGGSNQPQHF. Filled out from reference TRBV5-6 and TRBJ1-5, the complete variable domain reads DAGVTQSPTHLIKTRGQQVTLRCSPKSGHDTVSWYQQALGQGPQFIFQYYEEEERQRGNFPDRFSGHQFPNYSSELNVNALLLGDSALYLCASSWQGGSNQPQHFGDGTRLSIL.

The rearrangement links TRBV20-1 to TRBJ2-2; TCRdb proposes TRBD2, but this gene call is untestable without DNA. CDR3 length: 16 residues. Germline lookup yields CDR1 DFQATT and CDR2 SNEGSKA (reference sequence). CDR3 sequence: CSAVPPGLAYTGELFF.

The V and J genes are TRBV12-3 or TRBV12-4 and TRBJ1-5; the D call from TCRdb, TRBD1, cannot be confirmed without DNA. CDR3 size: 14 residues. CDR3 sequence: CASSLQGTHQPQHF.

The chain is built from TRBV28 and TRBJ2-7; TCRdb selects TRBD2, and the lack of DNA leaves this call unchecked. Germline CDR1 reads MDHEN; CDR2 reads SYDVKM. CDR3 size: 15 residues. This CDR3 is CASRDTSGGSYEQYF.

This chain connects TRBV24-1 to TRBJ2-3; there is no DNA to check the TCRdb D call of TRBD1. Germline assignment: CDR1 KGHDR and CDR2 SFDVKD. The CDR3 totals 13 residues. The CDR3 protein is CATSPPRGITQYF.

CDR3 region: CSARDELAGAYNEQFF. The chain joins TRBV20-1 to TRBJ2-1; TCRdb reports TRBD2, a call that lacks DNA to check it against. Germline values: CDR1 DFQATT, CDR2 SNEGSKA (reference sequence). There are 16 residues in the CDR3.

This chain links TRBV7-8 with TRBJ2-7; no DNA is available, so the TRBD1 call from TCRdb remains unchecked. CDR1 and CDR2 from the germline V gene are SGHVS and FQNEAQ. The CDR3 runs 14 residues. The CDR3 here is CASSLRDTVREQYF.

This sequence joins TRBV4-1 and TRBJ2-1; the TCRdb call, TRBD1, lacks DNA for checking. Germline assignment: CDR1 MGHRA and CDR2 YSYEKL. This CDR3 is 21 amino acids long. Here the CDR3 reads CASSQDWYPGLTRKAYNEQFF.

The chain links TRBV9 to TRBJ2-3; TCRdb's D call of TRBD2 is untestable without DNA. The CDR3 contains 13 residues. Germline lookup yields CDR1 SGDLS and CDR2 YYNGEE. CDR3 loop: CASKREGTDTQYF.

This rearrangement joins TRBV6-2 or TRBV6-3 to TRBJ2-7; TCRdb's D call, TRBD2, is unchecked because there is no DNA. This CDR3 has 18 amino acids. Germline V gene data show CDR1 as MNHEY and CDR2 as SVGEGT. The CDR3 region is CASSYPRDGAPQRDEQYF.

V is TRBV6-1 and J is TRBJ1-1; the TCRdb D gene call, TRBD1, has no DNA to confirm it. The CDR3 spans 13 residues. The germline gives CDR1 MNHNS, CDR2 SASEGT. The CDR3 spells CASRPQGCTEAFF.

This chain connects TRBV20-1 to TRBJ1-5. CDR1 and CDR2 (germline): DFQATT, SNEGSKA (reference sequence). The CDR3 is made up of 14 amino acids. CDR3 protein: CSVPTGGTNQPQHF.

The chain combines TRBV20-1 with TRBJ1-1; without DNA, the TCRdb call of TRBD1 cannot be checked. The CDR3 consists of 15 residues. The germline V gene has CDR1 DFQATT and CDR2 SNEGSKA (reference sequence). CDR3 sequence: CSARSGTGISSEAFF.

J is TRBJ2-5 and V is TRBV6-5. CDR3 length equals 13 residues. Germline V gene sequence: CDR1 MNHEY, CDR2 SVGAGI. The CDR3 sequence: CASSYLTEKTQYF.

This rearrangement joins TRBV20-1 to TRBJ1-1; TCRdb's D call of TRBD1 is untestable without DNA. Germline assignment: CDR1 DFQATT and CDR2 SNEGSKA (reference sequence). The CDR3 loop spans 13 amino acids. This CDR3 is CSAKEGGRTEAFF.

The chain uses TRBV28 and TRBJ2-2. CDR1 and CDR2 (germline): MDHEN, SYDVKM. The CDR3 runs to 12 residues. CDR3 loop: CASSFLGGELFF.

The CDR3 loop reads CASSQDITGDANYGYTF. The chain employs TRBV4-3 and TRBJ1-2; there is no DNA to check the TCRdb D call of TRBD1. The CDR3 sequence is 17 residues long. CDR1 is LGHNA and CDR2 is YSLEER in the germline V gene.

The J gene is TRBJ2-1, the V gene TRBV4-2; TCRdb picks TRBD2, but there is no DNA to check that call. This CDR3 has 15 residues. Germline CDR1 LGHNA, CDR2 YNFKEQ. CDR3 sequence: CASSQEGSDYNEQFF.

CDR3 region: CASSQAGGPTDTQYF. The V gene is TRBV3-1, the J gene TRBJ2-3; TCRdb picks TRBD2, but there is no DNA to check that call. Germline V lookup: CDR1 LGHDT, CDR2 YNNKEL (reference sequence). CDR3 size: 15 residues.

This chain uses TRBV7-9 with TRBJ1-1. CDR3 length: 14 amino acids. CDR1 SEHNR and CDR2 FQNEAQ come from the germline V gene (reference sequence). The CDR3 loop is CASSLPGRMAEAFF.

The chain uses TRBV20-1 and TRBJ2-7; absent DNA, TCRdb's TRBD1 call cannot be checked. Per the germline V gene, CDR1 is DFQATT and CDR2 is SNEGSKA (reference sequence). The CDR3 length is 13 residues. CDR3 sequence: CSARVQGMNEQYF.

This chain links TRBV11-2 with TRBJ1-2; TCRdb calls TRBD1, which cannot be checked without DNA. From germline, CDR1 is SGHAT and CDR2 FQNNGV. This CDR3 has 15 residues. The CDR3 reads CASSLGTGAFYGYTF.

J is TRBJ1-4 and V is TRBV12-3 or TRBV12-4. The CDR3 spans 12 residues. CDR3 residues: CASSFFGEKLFF.

This rearrangement joins TRBV20-1 to TRBJ2-7; there is no DNA to check the TCRdb D call of TRBD1. Germline assignment: CDR1 DFQATT and CDR2 SNEGSKA (reference sequence). This CDR3 spans 15 amino acids. The CDR3 reads CSARAFGRNLYEQYF.

The chain recombines TRBV5-1 with TRBJ2-2. Germline V gene sequence: CDR1 SGHRS, CDR2 YFSETQ. This CDR3 region has 15 residues. CDR3 region: CASSLKTANTGELFF.